Listed below are T cell receptor beta chains from one sample, sequenced in a study of T-cell reconstitution after alpha-beta-depleted transplantation in children. Via MiXCR, TCRdb re-called the PCR reads, giving one row per CDR3 protein. Of roughly 400,000 distinct CDR3 sequences in the sample, 43% are singletons; the top ten hold 27%. The source material was PBMCs, sampled before TCRalphabeta/CD19-depleted stem cell transplant. The receptor source for this set is a girl aged 2-10 years with aplastic anemia, due to receive a stem cell transplant. Both conserved end residues are part of each CDR3. Each record gives: J gene, V gene, CDR3 protein.

j_call: TRBJ2-7
v_call: TRBV6-5
cdr3_aa: CASSYLGSYEQYF

j_call: TRBJ1-2
v_call: TRBV7-2
cdr3_aa: CASSSAGTGGAGGYTF

j_call: TRBJ2-7
v_call: TRBV7-9
cdr3_aa: CASSLLTGQYF

j_call: TRBJ2-1
v_call: TRBV27
cdr3_aa: CASRTGLAGPNEQFF

j_call: TRBJ1-3
v_call: TRBV20-1
cdr3_aa: CSARRNAARLGNTIYF

j_call: TRBJ2-6
v_call: TRBV28
cdr3_aa: CASSITAGANVLTF

j_call: TRBJ2-7
v_call: TRBV30
cdr3_aa: CAWSVRYGNEQYF

j_call: TRBJ1-6
v_call: TRBV16
cdr3_aa: CASSRKVDSPLHF

j_call: TRBJ2-7
v_call: TRBV30
cdr3_aa: CAWSGLAGPYEQYF

j_call: TRBJ2-7
v_call: TRBV4-1
cdr3_aa: CASSQGPGTGYSYEQYF

j_call: TRBJ2-7
v_call: TRBV20-1
cdr3_aa: CSASGRGTASEQYF

j_call: TRBJ2-3
v_call: TRBV7-8
cdr3_aa: CASSVDRAGGDTQYF

j_call: TRBJ2-2
v_call: TRBV30
cdr3_aa: CAWTGQANTGELFF

j_call: TRBJ2-1
v_call: TRBV7-9
cdr3_aa: CASSLVDSISGNEQFF

j_call: TRBJ2-5
v_call: TRBV20-1
cdr3_aa: CSALDSNQETQYF

j_call: TRBJ2-1
v_call: TRBV5-5
cdr3_aa: CASSLPGQGRGNEQFF

j_call: TRBJ2-7
v_call: TRBV24-1
cdr3_aa: CATSDPGTGVPYEQYF

j_call: TRBJ2-7
v_call: TRBV7-2
cdr3_aa: CASSLAASGGAGIYEQYF

j_call: TRBJ1-2
v_call: TRBV11-2
cdr3_aa: CASSLGDGEFYGYTF

j_call: TRBJ2-7
v_call: TRBV20-1
cdr3_aa: CSARGVTPYEQYF

j_call: TRBJ1-1
v_call: TRBV20-1
cdr3_aa: CSARVFRGVGTEAFF

j_call: TRBJ1-4
v_call: TRBV6-1
cdr3_aa: CASSEAYWDRYNEKLFF

j_call: TRBJ2-7
v_call: TRBV6-5
cdr3_aa: CASSYEGTGSYEQYF

j_call: TRBJ2-6
v_call: TRBV10-3
cdr3_aa: CAISESGTGGASGANVLTF

j_call: TRBJ2-7
v_call: TRBV7-9
cdr3_aa: CASTEGQRFYEQYF

j_call: TRBJ2-7
v_call: TRBV7-2
cdr3_aa: CASSLSGGVRYF

j_call: TRBJ1-1
v_call: TRBV5-1
cdr3_aa: CASSLGVRVVTEAFF

j_call: TRBJ2-1
v_call: TRBV20-1
cdr3_aa: CSAHGDNEQFF

j_call: TRBJ2-1
v_call: TRBV2
cdr3_aa: CASRDDYNEQFF

j_call: TRBJ2-7
v_call: TRBV12-3/TRBV12-4
cdr3_aa: CASSASGTGPHEQYF

j_call: TRBJ2-2
v_call: TRBV29-1
cdr3_aa: CSVKAGGHDGELFF

j_call: TRBJ2-2
v_call: TRBV4-2
cdr3_aa: CASSQEGGRDTGELFF

j_call: TRBJ1-2
v_call: TRBV7-2
cdr3_aa: CASSFPGGGYTF

j_call: TRBJ2-4
v_call: TRBV28
cdr3_aa: CASSTKLGQSKNIQYF

j_call: TRBJ2-4
v_call: TRBV12-3/TRBV12-4
cdr3_aa: CASRPQGAKNIQYF

j_call: TRBJ2-5
v_call: TRBV11-2
cdr3_aa: CASSLGPRWETQYF

j_call: TRBJ2-1
v_call: TRBV20-1
cdr3_aa: CSARVRGNLGGEQFF

j_call: TRBJ1-1
v_call: TRBV12-3/TRBV12-4
cdr3_aa: CASSLMNRGEAFF

j_call: TRBJ1-1
v_call: TRBV20-1
cdr3_aa: CSVQAGDTEAFF

j_call: TRBJ2-7
v_call: TRBV30
cdr3_aa: CASTEGSSYEQYF

j_call: TRBJ2-1
v_call: TRBV3-1
cdr3_aa: CASSPGTTPHSYNEQFF

j_call: TRBJ2-5
v_call: TRBV29-1
cdr3_aa: CSVEDRALVTQYF

j_call: TRBJ2-2
v_call: TRBV6-5
cdr3_aa: CASSYSGQGYTGELFF

j_call: TRBJ2-3
v_call: TRBV28
cdr3_aa: CASSFSFLGTGITDTQYF

j_call: TRBJ2-7
v_call: TRBV7-9
cdr3_aa: CASSLSGANEQYF

j_call: TRBJ2-3
v_call: TRBV28
cdr3_aa: CASNKLAGVRADTQYF

j_call: TRBJ1-2
v_call: TRBV5-5
cdr3_aa: CASSLALGANYGYTF

j_call: TRBJ2-3
v_call: TRBV12-3/TRBV12-4
cdr3_aa: CASSLRRWSADTQYF

j_call: TRBJ2-3
v_call: TRBV4-1
cdr3_aa: CASRRGLAGTTDTQYF

j_call: TRBJ2-6
v_call: TRBV3-1
cdr3_aa: CASSQPRVGTANLSGANVLTF

j_call: TRBJ2-1
v_call: TRBV11-3
cdr3_aa: CASSKTSGHEQFF

j_call: TRBJ2-3
v_call: TRBV3-1
cdr3_aa: CASSLRLGGYTDTQYF

j_call: TRBJ1-1
v_call: TRBV11-2
cdr3_aa: CASTKIFGTPNTEAFF

j_call: TRBJ2-7
v_call: TRBV21-1
cdr3_aa: CASSRGQGGYEQYF

j_call: TRBJ2-3
v_call: TRBV6-2/TRBV6-3
cdr3_aa: CASSSLSAYTDTQYF

j_call: TRBJ2-7
v_call: TRBV5-1
cdr3_aa: CASSLGTTTSGNSKMEYF

j_call: TRBJ2-7
v_call: TRBV12-3/TRBV12-4
cdr3_aa: CASSIRREQYF